The clone carrying this TCR beta chain was counted ten times or more. Its target is unknown. This sample stems from a study of lung T cells in sarcoidosis with Löfgren's syndrome. Overall study findings and caveats: Löfgren's syndrome patients reportedly showed greatest TRAV12-1 and TRBV2 expansion versus controls.

CDR1 and CDR2 from the germline V gene are MNHEY and SMNVEV (reference sequence). Trimming stripped 5 bases from V and 9 bases from J, with 17 bases between. The CDR3 runs to 15 residues. TCRdb called the reads again in MiXCR, with one record for every CDR3 protein. The sample carries 60,000 to 70,000 distinct CDR3 sequences, around 21% recorded once. What was sequenced was CD4+ T cells from PBMCs. This receptor was obtained from a human donor with sarcoidosis (Löfgren's syndrome or another form), or a control subject (not recorded which). V and J are TRBV27 and TRBJ1-6, with a possible D match to TRBD1 (6 bases). The CDR3 DNA reads as TGTGCCAGCAGTGCACTAGCCAGGGGTGGTTCACCCCTCCACTTT. Protein sequence: CASSALARGGSPLHF.